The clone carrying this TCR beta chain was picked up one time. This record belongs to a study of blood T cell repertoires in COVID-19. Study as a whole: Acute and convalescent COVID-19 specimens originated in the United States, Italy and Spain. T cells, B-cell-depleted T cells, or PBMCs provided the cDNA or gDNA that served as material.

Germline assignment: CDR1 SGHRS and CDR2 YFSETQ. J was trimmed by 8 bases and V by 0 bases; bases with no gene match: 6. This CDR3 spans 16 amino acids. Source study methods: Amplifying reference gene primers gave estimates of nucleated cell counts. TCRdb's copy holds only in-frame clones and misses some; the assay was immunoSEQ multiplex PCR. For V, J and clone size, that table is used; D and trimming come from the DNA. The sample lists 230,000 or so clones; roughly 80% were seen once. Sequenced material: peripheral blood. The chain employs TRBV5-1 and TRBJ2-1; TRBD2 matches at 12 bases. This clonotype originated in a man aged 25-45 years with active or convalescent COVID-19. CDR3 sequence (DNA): TGCGCCAGCAGCTTGGGACTAGCGGGGGTCGTCTATGAGCAGTTCTTC. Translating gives CASSLGLAGVVYEQFF.